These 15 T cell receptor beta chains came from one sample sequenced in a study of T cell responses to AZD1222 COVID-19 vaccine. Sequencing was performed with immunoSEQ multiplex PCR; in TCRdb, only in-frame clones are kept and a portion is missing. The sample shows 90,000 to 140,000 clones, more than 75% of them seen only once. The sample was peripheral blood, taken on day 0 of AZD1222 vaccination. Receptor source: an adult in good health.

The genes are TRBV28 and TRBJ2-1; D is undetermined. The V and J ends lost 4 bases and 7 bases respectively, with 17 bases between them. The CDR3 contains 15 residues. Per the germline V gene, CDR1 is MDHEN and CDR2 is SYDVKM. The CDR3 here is CASSSRRGQGNEQFF. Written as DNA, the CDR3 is TGTGCCAGCAGTTCTCGACGAGGTCAAGGGAATGAGCAGTTCTTC.

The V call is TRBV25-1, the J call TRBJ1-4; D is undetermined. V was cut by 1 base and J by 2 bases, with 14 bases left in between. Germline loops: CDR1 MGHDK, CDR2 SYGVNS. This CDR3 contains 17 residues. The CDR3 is CASSESFTRETNEKLFF. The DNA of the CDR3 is TGTGCCAGCAGTGAATCGTTTACGCGGGAGACTAATGAAAAACTGTTTTTT.

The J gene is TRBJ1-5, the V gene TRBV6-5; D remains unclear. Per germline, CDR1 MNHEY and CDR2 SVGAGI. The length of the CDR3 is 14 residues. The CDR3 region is CASGGETTNQPQHF. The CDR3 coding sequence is TGTGCGTCGGGCGGTGAGACAACTAATCAGCCCCAGCATTTT.

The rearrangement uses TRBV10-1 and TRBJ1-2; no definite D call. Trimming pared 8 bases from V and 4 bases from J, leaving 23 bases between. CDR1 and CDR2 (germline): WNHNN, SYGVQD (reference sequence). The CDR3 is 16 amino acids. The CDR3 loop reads CASHGRAGSVGYGYTF. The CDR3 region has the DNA TGCGCCAGCCACGGGAGGGCGGGAAGTGTAGGCTATGGCTACACCTTC.

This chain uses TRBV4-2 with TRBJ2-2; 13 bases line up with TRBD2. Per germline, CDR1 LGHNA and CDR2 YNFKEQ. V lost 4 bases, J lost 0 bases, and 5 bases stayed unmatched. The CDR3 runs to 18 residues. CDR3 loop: CASSRRLAGGANTGELFF. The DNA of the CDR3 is TGTGCCAGCAGCCGAAGACTAGCGGGAGGAGCGAACACCGGGGAGCTGTTTTTT.

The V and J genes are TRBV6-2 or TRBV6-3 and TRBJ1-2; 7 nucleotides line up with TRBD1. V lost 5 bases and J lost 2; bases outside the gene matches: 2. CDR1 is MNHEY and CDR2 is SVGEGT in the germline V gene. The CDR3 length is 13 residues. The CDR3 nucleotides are TGTGCCAGCAGTAAACAGGGGAACTATGGCTACACCTTC. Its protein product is CASSKQGNYGYTF.

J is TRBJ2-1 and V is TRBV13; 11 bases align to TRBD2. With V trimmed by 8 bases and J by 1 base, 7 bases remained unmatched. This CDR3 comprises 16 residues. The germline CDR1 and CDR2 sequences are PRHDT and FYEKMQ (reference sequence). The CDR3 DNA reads TGTGCCAGCGTAGCGGGAGGGCCTGTGTCCTACAATGAGCAGTTCTTC. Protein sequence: CASVAGGPVSYNEQFF.

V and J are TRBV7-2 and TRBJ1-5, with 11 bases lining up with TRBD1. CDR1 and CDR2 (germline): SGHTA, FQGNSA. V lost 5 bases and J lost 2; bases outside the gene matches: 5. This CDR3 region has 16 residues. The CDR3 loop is CASSTRTGGGNQPQHF. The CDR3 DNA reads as TGTGCCAGCAGCACTCGGACAGGGGGCGGCAATCAGCCCCAGCATTTT. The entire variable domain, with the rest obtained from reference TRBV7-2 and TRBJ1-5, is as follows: GAGVSQSPSNKVTEKGKDVELRCDPISGHTALYWYRQSLGQGLEFLIYFQGNSAPDKSGLPSDRFSAERTGGSVSTLTIQRTQQEDSAVYLCASSTRTGGGNQPQHFGDGTRLSIL.

This CDR3 is CATSVRQSRANVLTF. The CDR3 DNA follows: TGTGCCACCAGCGTTAGACAAAGTCGGGCCAACGTCCTGACTTTC. This chain links TRBV15 with TRBJ2-6, with no clear D. The CDR3 is 15 residues long. Germline V gene data show CDR1 as LNHNV and CDR2 as YYDKDF (reference sequence). Trimming took off 5 bases at V and 5 bases at J, with 13 bases between the two ends.

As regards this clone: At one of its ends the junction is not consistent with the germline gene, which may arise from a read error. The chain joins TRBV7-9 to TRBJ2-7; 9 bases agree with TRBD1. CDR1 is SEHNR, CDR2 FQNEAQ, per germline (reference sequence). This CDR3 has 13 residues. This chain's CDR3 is CASRLDGTGPSYF. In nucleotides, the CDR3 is TGTGCCAGCAGATTAGACGGGACAGGGCCGAGCTACTTC.

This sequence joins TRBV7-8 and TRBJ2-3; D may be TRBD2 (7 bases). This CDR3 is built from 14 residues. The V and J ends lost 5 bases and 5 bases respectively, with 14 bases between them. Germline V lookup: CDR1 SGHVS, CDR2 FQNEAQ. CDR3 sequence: CASSPRGAIDTQYF. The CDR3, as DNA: TGTGCCAGCAGCCCCCGGGGGGCGATAGATACGCAGTATTTT.

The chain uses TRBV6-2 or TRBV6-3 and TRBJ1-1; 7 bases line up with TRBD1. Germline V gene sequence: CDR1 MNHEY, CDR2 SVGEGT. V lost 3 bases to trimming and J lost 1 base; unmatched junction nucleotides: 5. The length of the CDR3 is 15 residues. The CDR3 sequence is CASSYRRTGNTEAFF. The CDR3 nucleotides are TGTGCCAGCAGTTATAGGAGGACAGGGAACACTGAAGCTTTCTTT.

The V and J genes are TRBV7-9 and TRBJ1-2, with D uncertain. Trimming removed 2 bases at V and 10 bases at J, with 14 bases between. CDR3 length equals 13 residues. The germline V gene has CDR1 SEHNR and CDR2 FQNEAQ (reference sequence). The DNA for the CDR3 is TGTGCCAGCAGCTTATGGGAAGGAGACGACTACACCTTC. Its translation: CASSLWEGDDYTF.

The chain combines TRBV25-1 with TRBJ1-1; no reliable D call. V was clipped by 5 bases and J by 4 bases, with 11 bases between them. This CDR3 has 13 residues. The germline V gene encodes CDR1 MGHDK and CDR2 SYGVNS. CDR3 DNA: TGTGCCAGCAGTCCCGTAGGCCCCACTGAAGCTTTCTTT. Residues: CASSPVGPTEAFF.

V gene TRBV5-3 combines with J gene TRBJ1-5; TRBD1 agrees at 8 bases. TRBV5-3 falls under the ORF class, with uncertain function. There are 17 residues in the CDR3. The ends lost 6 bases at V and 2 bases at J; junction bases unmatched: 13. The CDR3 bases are TGTGCCAGAACCCTGGGACAGGCGGGGTCGGGCAATCAGCCCCAGCATTTT. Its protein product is CARTLGQAGSGNQPQHF.